The 20 T cell receptor beta chains given below trace back to one sample, sequenced in a study of T cell clonality in common variable immunodeficiency (dated by TCRdb to 2015 to 2017). Findings and caveats that apply to the study as a whole: Fewer deletions and N-nucleotide insertions were reportedly observed in CVID TCRbeta sequences, and highly modified clones with 13 or more V deletions were reportedly absent from CVID TCRbeta sequences.

The library was produced with the immunoSEQ multiplex PCR assay. TCRdb's version of the immuneACCESS table is confined to in-frame rearrangements and falls short of the full clone set. An unresolved V gene accounts for under half of the shortfall where checked; the remainder is of unknown origin. The sample features roughly 9,900 clones, and none is a singleton. The top ten clones comprise 5.5% to 7% of the sample. No antigen has been identified for these receptors. The sample taken for sequencing was peripheral blood mononuclear cells. All receptors derive from a human donor with common variable immunodeficiency.

In its sample, this clone was seen a few times. The read gets to within 3 residues of the CDR3 end, and the germline J gene fills in the rest. This chain uses TRBV6-2 or TRBV6-3 with TRBJ1-2; D not resolved. V dropped 6 bases and J dropped 1 base, with 9 bases sitting between them. CDR3 length equals 13 residues. CDR1 and CDR2 from the germline V gene are MNHEY and SVGEGT. The CDR3 sequence: CASSLTLNYGYTF. The CDR3 DNA, read in part, is TGTGCCAGCAGCCTAACTCTTAACTATGGC.

This clone was counted only a few times. The read is 3 residues too short to cover the CDR3 end, so that end is filled in from the germline J gene. The chain couples TRBV18 to TRBJ1-1; 9 nucleotides line up with TRBD1. The CDR3 contains 15 residues. Germline V gives CDR1 KGHSH, CDR2 LQKENI. CDR3: CASSPNQRTGDKAFF. The part of the CDR3 DNA that was read is TGTGCCAGCTCACCTAACCAAAGGACAGGGGACAAA.

This clone has a handful of counts. With the read ending 3 residues before the CDR3 end, the germline J gene is used to fill in that end. The chain has TRBV18 and TRBJ2-1, with 12 bases aligning to TRBD2. Trimming took 3 bases from V and 1 from J; bases not matched to a gene: 4. The CDR3 runs 17 residues. Germline V gives CDR1 KGHSH, CDR2 LQKENI. The sequenced part of the CDR3 DNA is TGTGCCAGCTCACCTGTGACTAGCGGGAGATCCTACAATGAG. Translating gives CASSPVTSGRSYNE. The entire CDR3 protein reads CASSPVTSGRSYNEQFF.

This clone was counted between two and nine times. Coverage ceases 3 residues before the CDR3 finishes, and the germline J gene fills in the end. V gene TRBV19 combines with J gene TRBJ1-1; tentatively, D is TRBD1 (6 bases). In germline, CDR1 is LNHDA, CDR2 SQIVND (reference sequence). The V gene lost 7 bases and the J gene lost 1 base, with 28 bases spanning the gap. This CDR3 is 19 amino acids long. CDR3 amino acids: CASTLIPGGLRGGNTEAFF. The CDR3 bases that were read are TGTGCCAGTACCCTTATCCCTGGGGGCCTACGGGGCGGGAACACTGAA. Variable domain in full (rest from reference TRBV19 and TRBJ1-1): DGGITQSPKYLFRKEGQNVTLSCEQNLNHDAMYWYRQDPGQGLRLIYYSQIVNDFQKGDIAEGYSVSREKKESFPLTVTSAQKNPTAFYLCASTLIPGGLRGGNTEAFFGQGTRLTVV.

Concerning this clone: The sequenced fragment ends 3 residues before the CDR3 boundary, so the rest is inferred from the germline J gene. The chain joins TRBV18 to TRBJ1-1, with D hard to call. Trimming stripped 5 bases from V and 5 bases from J, with 33 bases between. The CDR3 contains 20 residues. CDR1 KGHSH and CDR2 LQKENI come from the germline V gene. The part of the CDR3 DNA that was read is TGTGCCAGCTCAACCTCGACGCACCCTGCCCGGGGTGGAAAAGGGACTGAA. Translating it yields CASSTSTHPARGGKGTE. The whole CDR3 sequence reads CASSTSTHPARGGKGTEAFF.

This clone was counted a few times. The sequence runs out 3 residues before the end of the CDR3; the remainder is reconstructed from the germline J gene. The chain joins TRBV7-9 to TRBJ2-7, with 7 bases lining up with TRBD2. The CDR3 extends over 15 amino acids. Germline trimming cut 4 bases from V and 4 bases from J; bases unmatched to any gene: 10. Per germline, CDR1 SEHNR and CDR2 FQNEAQ (reference sequence). The CDR3: CASSSKASSGYEQYF. The sequenced part of the CDR3 DNA is TGTGCCAGCAGCTCAAAGGCGTCTAGCGGATACGAG.

This clone showed up just a few times. From the germline J gene comes the end of the CDR3, since the read stops 3 residues before it. The chain employs TRBV7-9 and TRBJ1-2; weak D call: TRBD1 (5 bases). CDR3 length: 15 residues. Germline V gene sequence: CDR1 SEHNR, CDR2 FQNEAQ (reference sequence). The germline V and J ends were trimmed by 7 bases and 4 bases, with 19 bases remaining between them. CDR3 DNA (partial): TGTGCCAGCACCGACCCGCGGACACTGGGCTATGGC. It is translated as CASTDPRTLGYG. The entire CDR3 reads CASTDPRTLGYGYTF.

In its sample, this clone was seen a few times. From the germline J gene comes the end of the CDR3, since the read stops 3 residues before it. The genes are TRBV20-1 and TRBJ2-7, with 7 bases lining up with TRBD2. The CDR3 consists of 15 residues. V shed 5 bases and J 3 bases; nucleotides not matched to a gene: 13. Germline values: CDR1 DFQATT, CDR2 SNEGSKA (reference sequence). CDR3: CSAPHGWDYHYEQYF. Partial CDR3 DNA: TGCAGTGCTCCCCACGGGTGGGACTATCACTACGAG.

As concerns this clone: The read ends 3 residues early relative to the CDR3; the germline J gene fills the gap. The chain uses TRBV7-9 and TRBJ1-1; D is ambiguous. Germline values: CDR1 SEHNR, CDR2 FQNEAQ (reference sequence). This CDR3 is built from 13 residues. CDR3 region: CASSFRPGEGAFF. The CDR3 DNA, read in part, is TGTGCCAGCAGTTTCAGACCCGGCGAGGGA. The complete variable domain, with remaining parts taken from reference TRBV7-9 and TRBJ1-1, reads DTGVSQNPRHKITKRGQNVTFRCDPISEHNRLYWYRQTLGQGPEFLTYFQNEAQLEKSRLLSDRFSAERPKGSFSTLEIQRTEQGDSAMYLCASSFRPGEGAFFGQGTRLTVV.

This clone was detected only a few times. The read stops 3 residues short of the end of the CDR3; the missing end is completed from the germline J gene. This rearrangement joins TRBV30 to TRBJ1-5; D unresolved. CDR3 size: 14 residues. Trimming removed 0 bases from V and 2 bases from J, with 8 bases in between. Germline V gene sequence: CDR1 GTSNPN, CDR2 SVGIG (reference sequence). Partial CDR3 DNA: TGTGCCTGGAGTGTTAAAATTGGCAATCAGCCC. Residues: CAWSVKIGNQP. The entire CDR3 sequence reads CAWSVKIGNQPQHF.

This clone was picked up a small number of times. The read is 3 residues too short to cover the CDR3 end, so that end is filled in from the germline J gene. The gene calls are TRBV19 and TRBJ2-3; D may be TRBD1 or TRBD2 (5 bases each). Germline CDR1 is LNHDA and CDR2 is SQIVND (reference sequence). V was shortened by 8 bases and J by 2 bases, with 11 bases between the two germline ends. This CDR3 has 13 amino acids. The CDR3 bases that were read are TGTGCCAGTCAGGGAGTTGCCACAGATACG. Its translation: CASQGVATDT. From start to end, the CDR3 is CASQGVATDTQYF.

This clone was counted only a few times. With the read ending 3 residues before the CDR3 end, the germline J gene is used to fill in that end. The V and J genes are TRBV19 and TRBJ1-4, with a weak D call TRBD1 (5 bases). Germline CDR1 reads LNHDA; CDR2 reads SQIVND (reference sequence). V was pared by 7 bases and J by 7 bases, with 13 bases between. The CDR3 runs 13 residues. The CDR3 region is CASMSLRGEKLFF. The sequenced part of the CDR3 DNA is TGTGCCAGTATGAGTTTGAGGGGTGAAAAA. Using reference TRBV19 and TRBJ1-4 for the parts outside the CDR3, the full variable domain is DGGITQSPKYLFRKEGQNVTLSCEQNLNHDAMYWYRQDPGQGLRLIYYSQIVNDFQKGDIAEGYSVSREKKESFPLTVTSAQKNPTAFYLCASMSLRGEKLFFGSGTQLSVL.

This clone ranks as medium-sized (0.01 to 0.1%). The read falls 3 residues short of the CDR3 end, and the missing part is taken from the germline J gene. This sequence joins TRBV7-2 and TRBJ1-5, with TRBD1 as a possible D gene (6 bases). V lost 5 bases, J lost 6 bases, and 14 bases lay in between. Germline-derived CDR1 and CDR2 are SGHTA and FQGNSA. The CDR3 consists of 14 residues. CDR3 DNA, as far as it was read: TGTGCCAGCAGCCCAGGGGTAGGGGGTCAGCCC. Its protein product is CASSPGVGGQP. The entire CDR3 is CASSPGVGGQPQHF.

The sample holds a few counts of this clone. Coverage ceases 3 residues before the CDR3 finishes, and the germline J gene fills in the end. Additional DNA sequences in this sample encode the identical CDR3. This chain uses TRBV6-1 with TRBJ1-5, with 8 bases aligning to TRBD1. This CDR3 contains 15 residues. Germline trimming cut 3 bases from V and 6 bases from J; bases unmatched to any gene: 7. Germline V gene data show CDR1 as MNHNS and CDR2 as SASEGT. Incomplete CDR3 DNA: TGTGCCAGCAGTGAGTTCACAGGGGGAGGTCAGCCC. It encodes CASSEFTGGGQP. The entire CDR3 protein is CASSEFTGGGQPQHF.

CDR3 DNA, as far as it was read: TGTGCCAGCAGCTTCGTACAGGGGGCTCGGTATGAG. Protein product: CASSFVQGARYE. The CDR3, in full, reads CASSFVQGARYEQFF. V gene TRBV7-3 combines with J gene TRBJ2-1, with 9 bases identical to TRBD1. The read falls 3 residues short of the CDR3 end, and the missing part is taken from the germline J gene. CDR1 and CDR2 from the germline V gene are SGHTA and FQGTGA. The CDR3 totals 15 residues. J lost 8 bases, V lost 3 bases, and 8 bases had no gene match.

A few counts support this clone. From the germline J gene comes the end of the CDR3, since the read stops 3 residues before it. The V and J genes are TRBV19 and TRBJ2-2, with 10 bases fitting TRBD2. CDR3 size: 16 residues. With 6 bases clipped from V and 4 bases from J, the junction kept 8 bases outside the gene matches. Germline CDR1 reads LNHDA; CDR2 reads SQIVND (reference sequence). The CDR3 sequence is CASSRWTSGTTGELFF. Incomplete CDR3 DNA: TGTGCCAGTAGCCGATGGACTAGCGGAACCACCGGGGAG. Based on the CDR3 plus reference TRBV19 and TRBJ2-2, the full variable domain is DGGITQSPKYLFRKEGQNVTLSCEQNLNHDAMYWYRQDPGQGLRLIYYSQIVNDFQKGDIAEGYSVSREKKESFPLTVTSAQKNPTAFYLCASSRWTSGTTGELFFGEGSRLTVL.

This clone has only a few counts. Coverage ceases 3 residues before the CDR3 finishes, and the germline J gene fills in the end. V usage is TRBV30 and J usage is TRBJ2-5; 7 bases agree with TRBD1. This CDR3 region has 12 residues. After removal of 3 bases from V and 4 bases from J, the junction contained 2 bases not matched to a gene. Germline loops: CDR1 GTSNPN, CDR2 SVGIG (reference sequence). The covered CDR3 bases are TGTGCCTGGAGCGCAGGGGGAGAGACC. As protein: CAWSAGGET. The CDR3, in full, reads CAWSAGGETQYF.

About this clone itself: Coverage ceases 3 residues before the CDR3 finishes, and the germline J gene fills in the end. The chain links TRBV7-2 to TRBJ2-7; 7 nucleotides line up with TRBD2. The trim removed 5 bases at V and 5 bases at J, leaving 6 bases unmatched. Germline V gene data show CDR1 as SGHTA and CDR2 as FQGNSA. The CDR3 runs 13 residues. The CDR3 DNA, read in part, is TGTGCCAGCAGCCGGGACTATCGGGACGAG. Its protein is CASSRDYRDE. The full CDR3 reads CASSRDYRDEQYF.

About this clone itself: The read stops 3 residues short of the end of the CDR3; the missing end is completed from the germline J gene. This chain joins TRBV6-1 and TRBJ2-3; 10 bases match TRBD2. Germline trimming cut 3 bases from V and 4 bases from J; bases unmatched to any gene: 1. This CDR3 has 14 residues. Germline V gene sequence: CDR1 MNHNS, CDR2 SASEGT. CDR3 protein: CASSDGLAADTQYF. CDR3 DNA (partial): TGTGCCAGCAGTGACGGACTAGCGGCAGATACG.

This clone was observed a few times. The CDR3 is CASRTPGQGPINYGYTF. CDR3 DNA, as far as it was read: TGTGCCAGTAGAACACCGGGACAGGGGCCTATAAACTATGGC. This chain joins TRBV19 and TRBJ1-2; 10 bases line up with TRBD1. The CDR3 end lies 3 residues beyond the end of the read and is filled in from the germline J gene. V lost 6 bases, J lost 2 bases, and 12 bases stayed unmatched. CDR1 is LNHDA and CDR2 is SQIVND in the germline V gene (reference sequence). The CDR3 is made up of 17 amino acids.